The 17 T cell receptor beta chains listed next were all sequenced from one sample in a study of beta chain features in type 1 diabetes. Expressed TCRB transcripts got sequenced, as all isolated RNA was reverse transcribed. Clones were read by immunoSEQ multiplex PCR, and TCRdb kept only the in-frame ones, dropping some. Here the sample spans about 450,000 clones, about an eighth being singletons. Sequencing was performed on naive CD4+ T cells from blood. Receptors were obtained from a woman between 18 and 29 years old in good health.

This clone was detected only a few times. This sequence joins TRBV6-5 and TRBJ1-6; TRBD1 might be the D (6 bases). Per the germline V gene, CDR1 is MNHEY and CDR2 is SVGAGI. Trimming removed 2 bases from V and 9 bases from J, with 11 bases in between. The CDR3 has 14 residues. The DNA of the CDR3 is TGTGCCAGCAGTTACGGGGGCAGTTCTTCACCCCTCCACTTT. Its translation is CASSYGGSSSPLHF.

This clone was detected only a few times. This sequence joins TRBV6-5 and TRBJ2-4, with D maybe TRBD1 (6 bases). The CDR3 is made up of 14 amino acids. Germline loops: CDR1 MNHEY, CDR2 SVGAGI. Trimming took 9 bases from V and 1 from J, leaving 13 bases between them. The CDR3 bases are TGTGCCAGTTCCAGGGGATCGGCCAAAAACATTCAGTACTTC. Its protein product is CASSRGSAKNIQYF.

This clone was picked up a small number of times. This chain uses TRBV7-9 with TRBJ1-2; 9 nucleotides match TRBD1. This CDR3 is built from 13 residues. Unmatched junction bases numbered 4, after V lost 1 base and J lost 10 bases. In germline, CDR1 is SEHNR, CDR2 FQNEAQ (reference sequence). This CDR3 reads CASSLVGQGYYTF. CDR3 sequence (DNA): TGTGCCAGCAGCTTAGTGGGACAGGGATACTACACCTTC.

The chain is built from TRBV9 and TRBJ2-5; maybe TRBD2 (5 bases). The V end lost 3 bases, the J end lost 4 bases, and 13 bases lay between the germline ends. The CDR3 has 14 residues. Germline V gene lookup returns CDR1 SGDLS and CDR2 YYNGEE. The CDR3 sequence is CASSGRGWGETQYF. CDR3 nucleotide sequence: TGTGCCAGCAGCGGGAGAGGGTGGGGAGAGACCCAGTACTTC. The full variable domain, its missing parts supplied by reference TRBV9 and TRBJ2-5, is DSGVTQTPKHLITATGQRVTLRCSPRSGDLSVYWYQQSLDQGLQFLIQYYNGEERAKGNILERFSAQQFPDLHSELNLSSLELGDSALYFCASSGRGWGETQYFGPGTRLLVL.

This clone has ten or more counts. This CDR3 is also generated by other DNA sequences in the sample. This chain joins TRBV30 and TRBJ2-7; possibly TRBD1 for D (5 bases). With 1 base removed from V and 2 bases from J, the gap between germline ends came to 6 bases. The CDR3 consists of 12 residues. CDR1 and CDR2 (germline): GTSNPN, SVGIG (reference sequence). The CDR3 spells CAWSGRAYEQYF. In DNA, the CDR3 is TGTGCCTGGAGTGGCAGGGCCTACGAGCAGTACTTC.

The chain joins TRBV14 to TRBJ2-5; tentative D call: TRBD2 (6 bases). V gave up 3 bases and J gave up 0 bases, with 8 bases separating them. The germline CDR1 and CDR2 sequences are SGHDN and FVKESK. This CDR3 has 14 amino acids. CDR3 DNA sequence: TGTGCCAGCAGCCACGCGGGATACCAAGAGACCCAGTACTTC. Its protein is CASSHAGYQETQYF.

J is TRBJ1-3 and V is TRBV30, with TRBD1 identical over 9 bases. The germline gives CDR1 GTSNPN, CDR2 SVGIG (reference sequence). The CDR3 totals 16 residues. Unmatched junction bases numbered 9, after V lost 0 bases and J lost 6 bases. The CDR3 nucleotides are TGTGCCTGGAGTGTCGAGAGGACAGGGGCACCAAACACCATATATTTT. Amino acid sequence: CAWSVERTGAPNTIYF. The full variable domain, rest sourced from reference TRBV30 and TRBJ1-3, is SQTIHQWPATLVQPVGSPLSLECTVEGTSNPNLYWYRQAAGRGLQLLFYSVGIGQISSEVPQNLSASRPQDRQFILSSKKLLLSDSGFYLCAWSVERTGAPNTIYFGEGSWLTVV.

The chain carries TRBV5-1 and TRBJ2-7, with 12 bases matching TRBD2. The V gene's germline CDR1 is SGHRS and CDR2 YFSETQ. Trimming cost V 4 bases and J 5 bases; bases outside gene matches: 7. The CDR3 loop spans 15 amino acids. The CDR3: CASSKTSGSTHEQYF. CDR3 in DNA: TGCGCCAGCAGCAAGACTAGCGGGAGTACCCACGAGCAGTACTTC.

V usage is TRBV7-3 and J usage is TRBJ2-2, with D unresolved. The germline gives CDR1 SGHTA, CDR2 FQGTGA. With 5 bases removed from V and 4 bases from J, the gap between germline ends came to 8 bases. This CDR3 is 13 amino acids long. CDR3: CASSPRLTGELFF. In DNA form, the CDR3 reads TGTGCCAGCAGCCCCCGTCTCACCGGGGAGCTGTTTTTT.

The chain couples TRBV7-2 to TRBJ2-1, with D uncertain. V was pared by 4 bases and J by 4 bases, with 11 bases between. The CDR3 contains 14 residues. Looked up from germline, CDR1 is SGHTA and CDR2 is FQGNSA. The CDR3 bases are TGTGCCAGCAGCTCCCCGTACTTGTACAATGAGCAGTTCTTC. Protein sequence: CASSSPYLYNEQFF.

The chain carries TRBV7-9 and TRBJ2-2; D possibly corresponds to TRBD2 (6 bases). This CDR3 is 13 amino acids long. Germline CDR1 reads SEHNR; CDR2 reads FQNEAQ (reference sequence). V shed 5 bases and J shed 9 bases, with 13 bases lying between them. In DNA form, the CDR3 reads TGTGCCAGCAGCACGGGACTCGACCGGGAGCTGTTTTTT. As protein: CASSTGLDRELFF.

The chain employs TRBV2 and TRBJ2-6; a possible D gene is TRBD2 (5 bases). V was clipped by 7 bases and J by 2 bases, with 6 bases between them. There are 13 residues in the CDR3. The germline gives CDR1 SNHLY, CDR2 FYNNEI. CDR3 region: CASTEAGANVLTF. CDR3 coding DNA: TGTGCCAGCACGGAGGCTGGGGCCAACGTCCTGACTTTC.

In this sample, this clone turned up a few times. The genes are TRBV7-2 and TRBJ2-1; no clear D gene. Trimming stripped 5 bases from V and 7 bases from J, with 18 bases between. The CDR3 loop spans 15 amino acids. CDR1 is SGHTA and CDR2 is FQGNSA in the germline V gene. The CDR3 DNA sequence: TGTGCCAGCAGCCCGACGGTTGCAACCCGGAATGAGCAGTTCTTC. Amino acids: CASSPTVATRNEQFF.

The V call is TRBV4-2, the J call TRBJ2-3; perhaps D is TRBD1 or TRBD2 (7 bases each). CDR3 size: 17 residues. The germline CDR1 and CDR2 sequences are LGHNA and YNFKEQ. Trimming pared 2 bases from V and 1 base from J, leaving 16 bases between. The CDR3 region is CASSQRASGGGTDTQYF. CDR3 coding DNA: TGTGCCAGCAGCCAAAGAGCCTCAGGGGGGGGCACAGATACGCAGTATTTT.

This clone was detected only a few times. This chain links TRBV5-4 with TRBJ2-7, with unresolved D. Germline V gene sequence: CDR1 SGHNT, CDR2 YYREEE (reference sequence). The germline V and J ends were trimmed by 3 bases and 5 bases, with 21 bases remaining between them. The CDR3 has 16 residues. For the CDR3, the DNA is TGTGCCAGCAGCTCATCCCAATGGGCCCACAAACACGAGCAGTACGTC. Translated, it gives CASSSSQWAHKHEQYV.

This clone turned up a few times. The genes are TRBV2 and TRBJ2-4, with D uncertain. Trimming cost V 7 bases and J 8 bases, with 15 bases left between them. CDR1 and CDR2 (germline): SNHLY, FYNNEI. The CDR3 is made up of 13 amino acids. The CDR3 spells CASKEQKRDIQYF. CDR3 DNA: TGTGCCAGCAAGGAACAAAAAAGGGACATTCAGTACTTC.

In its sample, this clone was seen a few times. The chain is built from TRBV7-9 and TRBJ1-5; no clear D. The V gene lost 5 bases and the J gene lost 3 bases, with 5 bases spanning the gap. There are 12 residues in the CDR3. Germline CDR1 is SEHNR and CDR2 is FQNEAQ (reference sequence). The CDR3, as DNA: TGTGCCAGCAGCCAAGCCAATCAGCCCCAGCATTTT. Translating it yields CASSQANQPQHF.